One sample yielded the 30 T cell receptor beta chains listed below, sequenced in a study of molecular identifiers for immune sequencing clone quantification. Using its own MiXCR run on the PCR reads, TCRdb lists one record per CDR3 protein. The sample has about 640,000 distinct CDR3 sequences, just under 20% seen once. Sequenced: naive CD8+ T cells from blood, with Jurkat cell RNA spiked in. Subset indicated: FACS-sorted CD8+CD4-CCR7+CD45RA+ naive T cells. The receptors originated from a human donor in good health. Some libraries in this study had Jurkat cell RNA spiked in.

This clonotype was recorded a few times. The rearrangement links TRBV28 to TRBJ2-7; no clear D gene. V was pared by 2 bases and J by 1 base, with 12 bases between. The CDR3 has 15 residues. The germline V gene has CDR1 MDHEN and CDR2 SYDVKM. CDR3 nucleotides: TGTGCCAGCAGTTTAAGGATTATGGCATCCTACGAGCAGTACTTC. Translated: CASSLRIMASYEQYF.

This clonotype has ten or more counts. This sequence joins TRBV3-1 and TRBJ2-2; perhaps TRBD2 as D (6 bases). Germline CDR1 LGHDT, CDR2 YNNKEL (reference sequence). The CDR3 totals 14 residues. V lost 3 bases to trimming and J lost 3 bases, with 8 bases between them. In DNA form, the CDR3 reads TGTGCCAGCAGCCAGGGGACTTACACCGGGGAGCTGTTTTTT. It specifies CASSQGTYTGELFF.

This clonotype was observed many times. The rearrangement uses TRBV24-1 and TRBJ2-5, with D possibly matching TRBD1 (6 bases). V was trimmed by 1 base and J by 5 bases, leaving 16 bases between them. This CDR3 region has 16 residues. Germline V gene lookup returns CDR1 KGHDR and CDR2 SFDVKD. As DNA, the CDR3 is TGTGCCACCAGTGATTTTGGTACAGGGATCGGGGAGACCCAGTACTTC. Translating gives CATSDFGTGIGETQYF.

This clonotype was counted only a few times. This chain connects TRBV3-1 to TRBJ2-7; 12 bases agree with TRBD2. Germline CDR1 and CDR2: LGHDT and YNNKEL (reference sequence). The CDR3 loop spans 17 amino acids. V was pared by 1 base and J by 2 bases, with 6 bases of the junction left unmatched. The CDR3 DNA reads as TGTGCCAGCAGCCAAGTCGGACTAGCGGGAAGACCCTACGAGCAGTACTTC. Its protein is CASSQVGLAGRPYEQYF.

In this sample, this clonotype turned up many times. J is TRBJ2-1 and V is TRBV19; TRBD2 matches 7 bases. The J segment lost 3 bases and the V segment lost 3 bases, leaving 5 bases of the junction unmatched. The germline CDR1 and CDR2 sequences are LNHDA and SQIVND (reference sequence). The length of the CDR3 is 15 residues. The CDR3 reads CASSISSGYYNEQFF. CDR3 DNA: TGTGCCAGTAGTATTAGTAGCGGGTACTACAATGAGCAGTTCTTC.

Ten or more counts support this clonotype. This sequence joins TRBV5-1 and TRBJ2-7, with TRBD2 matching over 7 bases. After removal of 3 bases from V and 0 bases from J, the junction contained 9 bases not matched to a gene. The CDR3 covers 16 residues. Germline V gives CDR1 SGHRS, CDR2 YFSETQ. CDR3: CASSSLAGTFSYEQYF. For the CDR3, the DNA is TGCGCCAGCAGCTCCTTAGCGGGCACCTTCTCCTACGAGCAGTACTTC. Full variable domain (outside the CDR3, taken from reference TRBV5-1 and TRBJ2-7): KAGVTQTPRYLIKTRGQQVTLSCSPISGHRSVSWYQQTPGQGLQFLFEYFSETQRNKGNFPGRFSGRQFSNSRSEMNVSTLELGDSALYLCASSSLAGTFSYEQYFGPGTRLTVT.

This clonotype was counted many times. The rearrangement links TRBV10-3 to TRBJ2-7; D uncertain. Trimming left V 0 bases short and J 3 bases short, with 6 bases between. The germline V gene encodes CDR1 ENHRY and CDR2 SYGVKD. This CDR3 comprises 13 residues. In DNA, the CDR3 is TGTGCCATCAGTGAGTCAGAGGTCTACGAGCAGTACTTC. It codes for CAISESEVYEQYF.

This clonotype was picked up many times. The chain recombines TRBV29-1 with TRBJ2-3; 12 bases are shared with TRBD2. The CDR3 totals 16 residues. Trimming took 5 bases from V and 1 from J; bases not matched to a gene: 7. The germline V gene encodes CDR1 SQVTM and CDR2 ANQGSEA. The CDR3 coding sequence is TGCAGCGTTCCCCCTAGCGGGGGGGCCGGCACAGATACGCAGTATTTT. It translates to CSVPPSGGAGTDTQYF.

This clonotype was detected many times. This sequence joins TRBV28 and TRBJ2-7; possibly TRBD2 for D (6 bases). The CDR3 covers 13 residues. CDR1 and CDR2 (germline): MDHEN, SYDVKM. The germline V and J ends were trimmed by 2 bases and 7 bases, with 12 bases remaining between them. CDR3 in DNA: TGTGCCAGCAGTTTACTGGAGGGGCAAGAGCAGTACTTC. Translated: CASSLLEGQEQYF.

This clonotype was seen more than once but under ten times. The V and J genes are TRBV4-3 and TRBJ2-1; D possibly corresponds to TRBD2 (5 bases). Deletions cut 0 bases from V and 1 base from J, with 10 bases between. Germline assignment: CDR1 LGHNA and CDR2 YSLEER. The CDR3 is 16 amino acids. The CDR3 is CASSQDWSGSYNEQFF. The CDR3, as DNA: TGCGCCAGCAGCCAAGATTGGAGCGGATCCTACAATGAGCAGTTCTTC.

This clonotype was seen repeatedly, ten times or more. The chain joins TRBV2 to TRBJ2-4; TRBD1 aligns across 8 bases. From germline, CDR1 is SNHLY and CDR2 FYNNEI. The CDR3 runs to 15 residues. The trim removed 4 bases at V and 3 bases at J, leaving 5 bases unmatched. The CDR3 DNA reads TGTGCCAGCAGTGCTAGTACAGGGGGCAAAAACATTCAGTACTTC. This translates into CASSASTGGKNIQYF.

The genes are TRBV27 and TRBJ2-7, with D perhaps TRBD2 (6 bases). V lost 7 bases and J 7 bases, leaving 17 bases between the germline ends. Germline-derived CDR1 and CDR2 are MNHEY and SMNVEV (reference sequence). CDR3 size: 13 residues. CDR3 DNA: TGTGCCAGCACCTCGGCGGAGGGGTGGGAGCAGTACTTC. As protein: CASTSAEGWEQYF.

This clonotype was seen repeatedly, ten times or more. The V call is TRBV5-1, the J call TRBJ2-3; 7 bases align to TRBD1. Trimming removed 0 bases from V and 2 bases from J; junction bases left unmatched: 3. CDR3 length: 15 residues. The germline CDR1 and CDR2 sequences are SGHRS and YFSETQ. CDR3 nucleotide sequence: TGCGCCAGCAGCTTGGACAGGGGAATCACAGATACGCAGTATTTT. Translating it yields CASSLDRGITDTQYF.

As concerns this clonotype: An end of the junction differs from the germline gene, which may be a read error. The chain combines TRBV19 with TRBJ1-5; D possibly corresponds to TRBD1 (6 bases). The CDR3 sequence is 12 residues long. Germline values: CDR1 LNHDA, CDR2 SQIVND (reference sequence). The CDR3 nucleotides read TGTGCCAGCAAACAGGGAAATCAGTCCCAGCATTTT. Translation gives CASKQGNQSQHF.

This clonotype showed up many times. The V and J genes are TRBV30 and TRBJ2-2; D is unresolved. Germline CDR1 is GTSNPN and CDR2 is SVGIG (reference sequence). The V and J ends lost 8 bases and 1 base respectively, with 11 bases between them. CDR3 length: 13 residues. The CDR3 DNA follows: TGTGCCCGTGATACAGTGAACACCGGGGAGCTGTTTTTT. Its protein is CARDTVNTGELFF.

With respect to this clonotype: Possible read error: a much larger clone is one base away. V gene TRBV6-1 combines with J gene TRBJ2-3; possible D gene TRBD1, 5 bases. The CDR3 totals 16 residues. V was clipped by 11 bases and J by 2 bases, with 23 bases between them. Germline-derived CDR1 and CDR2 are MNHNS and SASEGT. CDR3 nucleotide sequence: TGTGCCGGCACAGAGCTCCAGGGCACTTACACAGATACGCAGTATTTT. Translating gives CAGTELQGTYTDTQYF.

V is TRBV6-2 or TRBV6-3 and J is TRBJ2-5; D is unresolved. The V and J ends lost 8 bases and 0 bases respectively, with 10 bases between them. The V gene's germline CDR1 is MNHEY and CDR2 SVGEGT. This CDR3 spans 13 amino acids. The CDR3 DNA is TGTGCCAGCGCCGACCCAGACCAAGAGACCCAGTACTTC. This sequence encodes CASADPDQETQYF.

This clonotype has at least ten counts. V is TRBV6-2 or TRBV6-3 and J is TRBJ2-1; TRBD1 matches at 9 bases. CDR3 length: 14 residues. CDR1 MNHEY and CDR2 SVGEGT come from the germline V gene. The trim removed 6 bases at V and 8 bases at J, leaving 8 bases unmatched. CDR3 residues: CASRQLTGGDEQFF. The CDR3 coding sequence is TGTGCCAGCAGACAGCTAACAGGGGGCGATGAGCAGTTCTTC.

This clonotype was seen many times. The CDR3 coding sequence is TGTGCCAGCAGCCAAGCCAGGGGGCGTATGGGTGAGCAGTTCTTC. This gives the protein CASSQARGRMGEQFF. The chain joins TRBV14 to TRBJ2-1; TRBD1 matches at 8 bases. Germline V lookup: CDR1 SGHDN, CDR2 FVKESK. Trimming removed 1 base from V and 9 bases from J; junction bases left unmatched: 8. The CDR3 runs to 15 residues.

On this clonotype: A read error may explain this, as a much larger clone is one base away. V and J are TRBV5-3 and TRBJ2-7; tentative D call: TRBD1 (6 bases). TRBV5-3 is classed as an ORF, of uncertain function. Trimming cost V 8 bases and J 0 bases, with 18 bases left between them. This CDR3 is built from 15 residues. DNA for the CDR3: TGTGCCAGCAGCCACGAATGGGGACACTCCTACGAGCAGTACTTC. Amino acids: CASSHEWGHSYEQYF.

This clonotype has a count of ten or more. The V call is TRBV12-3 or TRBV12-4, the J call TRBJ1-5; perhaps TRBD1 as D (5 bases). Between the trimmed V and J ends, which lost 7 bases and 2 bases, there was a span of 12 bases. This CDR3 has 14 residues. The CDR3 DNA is TGTGCCAGCACCCAAACAGGAGGCAATCAGCCCCAGCATTTT. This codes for CASTQTGGNQPQHF.

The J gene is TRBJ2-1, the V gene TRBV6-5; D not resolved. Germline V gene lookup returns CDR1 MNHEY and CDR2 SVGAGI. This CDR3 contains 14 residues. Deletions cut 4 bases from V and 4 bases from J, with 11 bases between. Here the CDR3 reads CASSSVYGYNEQFF. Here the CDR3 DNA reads TGTGCCAGCAGTTCAGTCTACGGTTACAATGAGCAGTTCTTC.

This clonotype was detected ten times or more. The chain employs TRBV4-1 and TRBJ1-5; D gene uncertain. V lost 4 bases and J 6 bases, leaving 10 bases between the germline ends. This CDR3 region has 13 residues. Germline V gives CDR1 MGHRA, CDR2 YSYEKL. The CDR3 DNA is TGCGCCAGCAGCCTCCCGGGCGCTCAGCCCCAGCATTTT. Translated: CASSLPGAQPQHF.

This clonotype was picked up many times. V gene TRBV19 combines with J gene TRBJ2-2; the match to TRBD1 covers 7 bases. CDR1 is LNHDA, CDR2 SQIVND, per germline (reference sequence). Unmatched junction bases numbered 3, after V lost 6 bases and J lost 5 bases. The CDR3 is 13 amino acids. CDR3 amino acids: CASRGRGTGELFF. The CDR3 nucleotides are TGTGCCAGTAGGGGCAGGGGGACCGGGGAGCTGTTTTTT.

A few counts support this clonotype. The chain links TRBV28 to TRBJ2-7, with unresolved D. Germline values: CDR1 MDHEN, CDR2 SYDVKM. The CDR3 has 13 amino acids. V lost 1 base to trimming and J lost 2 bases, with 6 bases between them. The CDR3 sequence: CASSLSDAYEQYF. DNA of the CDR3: TGTGCCAGCAGTTTATCGGACGCCTACGAGCAGTACTTC.

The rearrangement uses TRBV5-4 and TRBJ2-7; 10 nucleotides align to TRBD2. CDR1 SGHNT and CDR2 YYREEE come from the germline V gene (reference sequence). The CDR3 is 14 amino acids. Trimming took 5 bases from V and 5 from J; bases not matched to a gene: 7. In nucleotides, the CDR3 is TGTGCCAGCAGTCCAGCGGGAGGGACCGACGAGCAGTACTTC. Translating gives CASSPAGGTDEQYF. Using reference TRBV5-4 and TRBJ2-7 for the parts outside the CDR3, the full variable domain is ETGVTQSPTHLIKTRGQQVTLRCSSQSGHNTVSWYQQALGQGPQFIFQYYREEENGRGNFPPRFSGLQFPNYSSELNVNALELDDSALYLCASSPAGGTDEQYFGPGTRLTVT.

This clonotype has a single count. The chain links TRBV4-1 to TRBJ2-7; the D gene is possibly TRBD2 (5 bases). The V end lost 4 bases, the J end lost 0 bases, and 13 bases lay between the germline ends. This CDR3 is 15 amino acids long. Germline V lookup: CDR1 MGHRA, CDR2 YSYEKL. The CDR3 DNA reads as TGCGCCAGCAGCCGAGGACTGAGGAGCTCCTACGAGCAGTACTTC. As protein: CASSRGLRSSYEQYF.

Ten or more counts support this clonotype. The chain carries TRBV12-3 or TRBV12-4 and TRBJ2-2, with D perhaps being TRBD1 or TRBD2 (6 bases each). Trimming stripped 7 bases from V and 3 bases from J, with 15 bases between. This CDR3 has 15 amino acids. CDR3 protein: CASTSPRGDTGELFF. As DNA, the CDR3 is TGTGCCAGCACATCCCCGAGGGGGGACACCGGGGAGCTGTTTTTT.

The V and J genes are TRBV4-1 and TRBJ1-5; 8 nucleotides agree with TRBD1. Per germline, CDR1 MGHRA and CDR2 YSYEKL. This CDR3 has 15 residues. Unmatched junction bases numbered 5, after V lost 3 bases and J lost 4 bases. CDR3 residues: CASSHEGQVNQPQHF. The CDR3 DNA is TGCGCCAGCAGCCATGAGGGACAGGTTAATCAGCCCCAGCATTTT.

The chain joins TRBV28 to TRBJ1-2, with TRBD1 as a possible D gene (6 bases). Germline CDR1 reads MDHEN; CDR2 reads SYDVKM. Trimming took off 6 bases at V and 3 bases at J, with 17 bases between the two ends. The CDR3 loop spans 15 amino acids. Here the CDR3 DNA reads TGTGCCAGCAGCCTAGGACGGGGGCTTCACTATGGCTACACCTTC. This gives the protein CASSLGRGLHYGYTF.